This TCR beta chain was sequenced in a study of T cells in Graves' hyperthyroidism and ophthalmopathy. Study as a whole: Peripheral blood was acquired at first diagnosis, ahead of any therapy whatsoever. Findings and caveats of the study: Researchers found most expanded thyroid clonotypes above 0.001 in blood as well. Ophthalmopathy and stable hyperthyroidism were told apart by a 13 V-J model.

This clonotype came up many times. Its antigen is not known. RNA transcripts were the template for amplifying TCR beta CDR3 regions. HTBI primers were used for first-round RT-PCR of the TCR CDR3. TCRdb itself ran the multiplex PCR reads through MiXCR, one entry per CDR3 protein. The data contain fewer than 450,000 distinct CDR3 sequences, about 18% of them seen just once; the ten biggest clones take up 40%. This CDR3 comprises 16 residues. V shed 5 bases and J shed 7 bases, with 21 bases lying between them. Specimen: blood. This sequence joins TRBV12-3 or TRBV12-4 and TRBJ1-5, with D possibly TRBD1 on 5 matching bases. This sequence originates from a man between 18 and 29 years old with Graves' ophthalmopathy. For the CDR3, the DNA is TGTGCCAGCAGTACGGGCCTGGGGGAGTGGGGACAGCCCCAGCATTTT. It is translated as CASSTGLGEWGQPQHF.